This TCR beta chain was captured by sequencing in a study of OX40 agonist ivuxolimab in advanced cancers. Study information: Dose-escalation subjects each had hepatocellular carcinoma, melanoma, renal cell or head and neck cancer.

Trimming cost V 8 bases and J 5 bases, with 12 bases left between them. Looked up from germline, CDR1 is PRHDT and CDR2 is FYEKMQ (reference sequence). There are 12 residues in the CDR3. A note on this clone: Its antigen is undetermined.

Study conclusions and caveats: Among T cells, CD8+ cells averaged more expanded clones than CD4+ cells. Also showing low normalized T-cell clonal expansion were some of the nonresponders.

Anyone with autoimmune disease history or systemic immunosuppression was excluded. Generated by immunoSEQ multiplex PCR, the TCRdb table keeps only in-frame clones and is missing some. The sample lists 50,000 to 65,000 clones; roughly 80% were seen once. The rearrangement joins TRBV13 to TRBJ1-1; no definite D call. This sequence originates from an adult with an advanced solid tumor such as melanoma, head and neck, liver or kidney cancer. The sample was CD4+ or CD8+ T cells sorted from blood, taken in a trial of the OX40 agonist ivuxolimab. CDR3 coding DNA: TGTGCCAGCGGGTTTCTTGGGACTGAAGCTTTCTTT. The encoded protein is CASGFLGTEAFF.